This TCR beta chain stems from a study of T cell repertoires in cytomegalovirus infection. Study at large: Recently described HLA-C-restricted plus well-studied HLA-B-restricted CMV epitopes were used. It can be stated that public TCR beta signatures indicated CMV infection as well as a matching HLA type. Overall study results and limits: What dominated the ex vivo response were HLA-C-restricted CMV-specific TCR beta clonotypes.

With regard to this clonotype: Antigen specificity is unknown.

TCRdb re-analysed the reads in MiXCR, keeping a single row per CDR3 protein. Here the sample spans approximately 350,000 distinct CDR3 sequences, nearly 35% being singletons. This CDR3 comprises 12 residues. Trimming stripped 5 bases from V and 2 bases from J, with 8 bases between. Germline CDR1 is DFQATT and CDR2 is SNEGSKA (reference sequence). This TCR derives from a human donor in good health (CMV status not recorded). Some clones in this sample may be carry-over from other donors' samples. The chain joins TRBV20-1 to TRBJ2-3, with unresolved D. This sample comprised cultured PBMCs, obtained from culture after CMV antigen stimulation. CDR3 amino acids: CSASHFTDTQYF. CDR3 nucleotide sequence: TGCAGTGCTTCCCATTTCACAGATACGCAGTATTTT.